This T cell receptor (beta chain) was identified during a study of monozygotic twins with inflammatory bowel disease. Points from the study as a whole: Sharing of clonotypes with others was lower in IBD patients than in healthy twins, and this was especially so with disease activity. The results supported no single strong signal or clonotype associated with IBD. It was observed that concordant and discordant twins did not differ in repertoire similarity, possibly given limited power. Variability in patient repertoires may have come partly from differing immunosuppressive treatments.

The germline V gene has CDR1 MGHRA and CDR2 YSYEKL. The CDR3 is 16 residues long. As to this clonotype: Its target is unknown.

TCRdb re-called the 5' RACE reads and catalogs CDR3 proteins one per entry, DNA excluded. In total, the table holds roughly 330,000 distinct CDR3 sequences. The sequence was obtained from a human donor with ulcerative colitis or Crohn's disease, or a healthy co-twin of an affected twin (not recorded which). Sample: blood. The chain combines TRBV4-1 with TRBJ2-1. The CDR3 spells CASSQEDRGSYNEQFF.